This T cell receptor (beta chain) stems from a study of PD-1 blockade in mismatch repair-deficient tumors. At the level of the study: Enrolled about 2012-2016, patients had progressing, pretreated mismatch repair-deficient cancers of about a dozen types.

Whole-study findings and limits: After pembrolizumab, tumor-resident clones rose rapidly, then generally contracted before radiologic responses.

In germline, CDR1 is ENHRY, CDR2 SYGVKD. V dropped 2 bases and J dropped 2 bases, with 6 bases sitting between them. The CDR3 extends over 13 amino acids. Sequenced by immunoSEQ multiplex PCR; TCRdb stores in-frame clones only, minus some. This table holds around 130,000 clones, about nine tenths found once. As for this clone: Its cognate antigen is unknown.

All patients were mismatch repair deficient, assessed by either PCR or immunohistochemistry. The chain recombines TRBV10-3 with TRBJ1-1, with a weak D call TRBD1 (5 bases). This clonotype was sampled from an adult with mismatch repair-deficient cancer. Sequencing used peripheral blood, obtained roughly 67 weeks after starting pembrolizumab. CDR3 protein: CAISEGANTEAFF. CDR3 DNA sequence: TGTGCCATCAGTGAGGGGGCTAACACTGAAGCTTTCTTT.